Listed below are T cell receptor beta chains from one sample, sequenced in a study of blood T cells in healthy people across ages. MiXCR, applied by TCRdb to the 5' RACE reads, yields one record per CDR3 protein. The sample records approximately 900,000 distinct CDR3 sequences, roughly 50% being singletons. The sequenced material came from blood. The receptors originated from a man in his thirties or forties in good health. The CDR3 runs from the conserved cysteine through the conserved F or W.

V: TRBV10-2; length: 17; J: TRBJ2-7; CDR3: CASSEAELAGEPYEQYF
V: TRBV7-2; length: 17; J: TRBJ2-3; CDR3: CASSPRRGRGFTDTQYF
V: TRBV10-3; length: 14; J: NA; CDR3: CAISEAGPTYEQYF
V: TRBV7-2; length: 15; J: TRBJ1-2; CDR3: CASSTYQGEGYGYTF
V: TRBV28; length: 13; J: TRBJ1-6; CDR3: CASEGTLNSPLHF
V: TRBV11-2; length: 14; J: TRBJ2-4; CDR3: CASSLPGQGVTQYF
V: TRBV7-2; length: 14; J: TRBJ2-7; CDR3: CASTISGGHYEQYF
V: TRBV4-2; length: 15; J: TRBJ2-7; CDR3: CASSQTGTGAYEQYF
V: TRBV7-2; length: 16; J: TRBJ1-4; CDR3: CASSPGSDRGNEKLFF
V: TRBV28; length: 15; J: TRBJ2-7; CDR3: CASSSSTGLSYEQYF
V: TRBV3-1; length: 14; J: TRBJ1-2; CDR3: CASSPYQGTYGYTF
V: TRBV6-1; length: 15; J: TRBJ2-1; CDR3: CASSQPVGSYNEQFF
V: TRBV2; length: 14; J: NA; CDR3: CASSEVVRVHEQYF
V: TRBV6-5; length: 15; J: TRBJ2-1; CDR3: CASSAGQGIYSEQFF
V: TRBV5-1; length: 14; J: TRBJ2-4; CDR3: CASSLVQIANERYF
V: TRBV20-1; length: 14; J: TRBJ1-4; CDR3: CSARDRGRERGLFF
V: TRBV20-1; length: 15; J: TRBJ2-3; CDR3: CSARDPKGSTDTQYF
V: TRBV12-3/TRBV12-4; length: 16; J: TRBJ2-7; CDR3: CASRRGAQTYSYEQYF
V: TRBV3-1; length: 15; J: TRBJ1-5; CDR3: CASSQEWGAHQPQHF
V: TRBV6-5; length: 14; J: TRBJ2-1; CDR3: CASSSTGGGYEQFF
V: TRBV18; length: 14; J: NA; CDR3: CASSPRDGSLEQYF
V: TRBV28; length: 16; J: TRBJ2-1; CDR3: CASSPGQGATYNEQFF
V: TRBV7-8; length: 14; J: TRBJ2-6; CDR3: CASSLLAGANVLTF
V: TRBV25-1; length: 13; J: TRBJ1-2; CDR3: CASSEVKNYDYTF
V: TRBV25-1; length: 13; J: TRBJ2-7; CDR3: CASSEGAAYEQYF
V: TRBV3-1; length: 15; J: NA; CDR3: CASSPSGQITYEQYF
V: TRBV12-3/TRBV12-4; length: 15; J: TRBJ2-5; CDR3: CASSRQTGNAGTQYF
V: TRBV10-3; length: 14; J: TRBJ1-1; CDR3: CAISGPEMNTEAFF
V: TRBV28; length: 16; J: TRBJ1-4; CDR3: CASSPRTDLRSEKLFF
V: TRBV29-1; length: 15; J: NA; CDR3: CSVVGSGQRYNEQYF
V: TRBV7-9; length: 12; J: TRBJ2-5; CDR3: CASSLTNGEQYF
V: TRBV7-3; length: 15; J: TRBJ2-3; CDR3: CASSSLGREKDTQYF
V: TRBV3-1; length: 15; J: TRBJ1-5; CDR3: CASSQARDPNQPQHF
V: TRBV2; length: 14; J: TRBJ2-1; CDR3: CASSEQDPHNEQFF
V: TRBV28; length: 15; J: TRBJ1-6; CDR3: CASSPIPTGNSPLHF
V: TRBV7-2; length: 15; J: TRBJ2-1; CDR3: CASSLDVGSRNEQFF
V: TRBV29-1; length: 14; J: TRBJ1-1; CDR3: CSVVGRTMNTEAFF
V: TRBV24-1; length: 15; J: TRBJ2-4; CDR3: CATSDSQGSKNIQYF
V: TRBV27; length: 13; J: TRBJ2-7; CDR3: CASSLRVSYEQYF
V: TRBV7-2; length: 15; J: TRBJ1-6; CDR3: CASSLASRAESPLHF
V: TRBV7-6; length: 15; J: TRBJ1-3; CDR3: CASSYRTGSGNTIYF
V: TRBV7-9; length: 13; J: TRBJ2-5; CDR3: CASSLSQGETQYF
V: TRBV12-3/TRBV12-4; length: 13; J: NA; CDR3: CASSGGDRYEQYF
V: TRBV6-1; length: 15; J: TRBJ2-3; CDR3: CASSALAGGPDTQYF
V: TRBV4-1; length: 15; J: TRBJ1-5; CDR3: CASSQDYAGNQPQHF
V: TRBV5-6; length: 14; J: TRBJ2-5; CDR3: CASSSGQGAKTQYF
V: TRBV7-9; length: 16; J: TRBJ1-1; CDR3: CASSSTSGTGRTEAFF
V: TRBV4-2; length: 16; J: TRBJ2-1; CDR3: CASSQGSGQGSDEQFF
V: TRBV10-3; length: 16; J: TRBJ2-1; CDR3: CATPCGSGSSYNEQFF
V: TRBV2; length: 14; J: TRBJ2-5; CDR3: CASSDGQGATEQYF